A selection of T cell receptor beta chains follows, all from one sample in a study of shared T cell receptors in the human thymus. Sequencing used immunoSEQ multiplex PCR; TCRdb keeps in-frame clones, though not all of them. The table lists about 610,000 clones, over 75% of them singletons. This sample was also put to use in a study of human thymus T cells.

The sequenced sample consisted of thymocytes. The receptors shown here come from a boy under two years old with a congenital heart defect. CDR3s include the opening cysteine and the closing phenylalanine or tryptophan. The D gene is left open where the match is weak. Size tells how often a clone was seen (once, few, many) or the class of an expanded clone, and some rows leave it out.

J gene	clone size	V gene	D gene	CDR3 DNA	CDR3 protein
TRBJ1-3	NA	TRBV7-9	TRBD1	TGTGCCAGCAGCTTAGCGTACGCCGCAGGGGGCGTCGGAAACACCATATATTTT	CASSLAYAAGGVGNTIYF
TRBJ1-4	NA	TRBV30	TRBD1	TGTGCCTGGGGTTATCGGGCACAGGGGGCGGTTAATGAAAAACTGTTTTTT	CAWGYRAQGAVNEKLFF
TRBJ1-4	few	TRBV5-6	TRBD1	TGTGCCAGCAGCGCCGGGACAGGGTCAACAACTAATGAAAAACTGTTTTTT	CASSAGTGSTTNEKLFF
TRBJ2-7	NA	TRBV28	TRBD1	TGTGCCAGCAGTCACGACAGGGTCGCCTACGAGCAGTACTTC	CASSHDRVAYEQYF
TRBJ2-3	NA	TRBV28	TRBD1	TGTGCCAGCAGTACCACCTTTACATTCCTGGGGACAGCAAGCACAGATACGCAGTATTTT	CASSTTFTFLGTASTDTQYF
TRBJ1-5	NA	TRBV29-1	TRBD1	TGCAGCGCCGAGATTGCCGGGACAGGGGTTAATCAGCCCCAGCATTTT	CSAEIAGTGVNQPQHF
TRBJ2-7	NA	TRBV4-3	TRBD2	TGCGCCAGCAGCCAAATTAGCGGGAGAGGCTACGAGCAGTACTTC	CASSQISGRGYEQYF
TRBJ2-7	NA	TRBV18	NA	TGTGCCAGCTCACCTAGTGGAGGGGCCTCCTCCTACGAGCAGTACTTC	CASSPSGGASSYEQYF
TRBJ2-3	NA	TRBV5-1	NA	TGCGCCAGCAGCATAGACTCAGATACGCAGTATTTT	CASSIDSDTQYF
TRBJ2-1	once	TRBV19	TRBD2	TGTGCCAGTAGTATTGGCGGGAGGGCTGAGCAGTTCTTC	CASSIGGRAEQFF
TRBJ1-1	NA	TRBV27	NA	TGTGCCAGCAGTTTTTCCGGAGCTTTAGCGAACACTGAAGCTTTCTTT	CASSFSGALANTEAFF
TRBJ2-7	NA	TRBV5-1	NA	TGCGCCAGCAGCCTGGTTCCTTACAGGTCCAAGTGGGTCTACGAGCAGTACTTC	CASSLVPYRSKWVYEQYF
TRBJ2-1	NA	TRBV4-3	TRBD2	TGCGCCAGCAGCCCCGCGGGGCTAGCGGGAGTATTTGGTCTAGGTGAGCAGTTCTTC	CASSPAGLAGVFGLGEQFF
TRBJ2-3	NA	TRBV27	TRBD2	TGTGCCAGCAGCAGGACTAGCCCGGTGGCAGATACGCAGTATTTT	CASSRTSPVADTQYF
TRBJ2-1	NA	TRBV13	NA	TGTGCCAGCAGCCAAACTCTGTGGGAGATGAATGAGCAGTTCTTC	CASSQTLWEMNEQFF
TRBJ2-7	once	TRBV11-2	NA	TGTGCCAGCAGCTTAGGCGGGATGTCCTACGAGCAGTACTTC	CASSLGGMSYEQYF
TRBJ2-7	NA	TRBV18	TRBD2	TGTGCCAGCTCATCGTCACTAGCGCGACCACCCCACGAGCAGTACTTC	CASSSSLARPPHEQYF
TRBJ2-1	NA	TRBV10-3	TRBD2	TGTGCCATCAGGGGACTAGCGGGACCATACAATGAGCAGTTCTTC	CAIRGLAGPYNEQFF
TRBJ1-2	NA	TRBV7-9	TRBD1	TGTGCCAGCAGCCCACAGGGGGCGACCTATGGCTACACCTTC	CASSPQGATYGYTF
TRBJ2-1	NA	TRBV15	TRBD2	TGTGCCACCACCTCGACTAGCGGGATCTACAATGAGCAGTTCTTC	CATTSTSGIYNEQFF
TRBJ2-5	NA	TRBV4-1	NA	TGCGCCAGCAGCCCCAGGGACTTTCAAGAGACCCAGTACTTC	CASSPRDFQETQYF
TRBJ2-6	NA	TRBV19	NA	TGTGCCAGTACCCAATTAGCTGTGAGCTCTGGGGCCAACGTCCTGACTTTC	CASTQLAVSSGANVLTF
TRBJ1-1	NA	TRBV12-5	NA	TGTGCTAGTGGTCCCCGGGATGGCCCTACTGAAGCTTTCTTT	CASGPRDGPTEAFF
TRBJ2-2	NA	TRBV15	NA	TGTGCCACCAGCGGGGGGACCAGAACGAACACCGGGGAGCTGTTTTTT	CATSGGTRTNTGELFF
TRBJ1-1	NA	TRBV14	NA	TGTGCCAGCAGCCAAGTGGAGATGGCTGAAGCTTTCTTT	CASSQVEMAEAFF
TRBJ2-6	NA	TRBV5-1	TRBD1	TGCGCCAGCAGCTTGGATGCCAGGGGGCTCTCTGGGGCCAACGTCCTGACTTTC	CASSLDARGLSGANVLTF
TRBJ1-3	few	TRBV4-3	NA	TGCGCCAGCAGCCAAGACTCCGGAGACTCTGGAAACACCATATATTTT	CASSQDSGDSGNTIYF
TRBJ2-5	NA	TRBV27	NA	TGTGCCACCCAAGCCCCCCCCCAAGAGACCCAGTACTTC	CATQAPPQETQYF
TRBJ1-5	NA	TRBV30	NA	TGTGCCTGGGGGAGTGGGCCCCCGAGGCATTTT	CAWGSGPPRHF
TRBJ1-1	few	TRBV6-4	NA	TGTGCCAGCAGTGACTCAGGTTTGAGGCAGGGCTTCACTGAAGCTTTCTTT	CASSDSGLRQGFTEAFF
TRBJ1-4	NA	TRBV18	NA	TGTGCCAGCTCCCCCACCGGCGCAGGGAAGGTGGCTAATGAAAAACTGTTTTTT	CASSPTGAGKVANEKLFF
TRBJ2-6	NA	TRBV5-6	NA	TGTGCCAGCAGCTCAACGCCGGGGGAGCTAGGGGCCAACGTCCTGACTTTC	CASSSTPGELGANVLTF
TRBJ1-2	NA	TRBV6-1	NA	TGTGCCAGCACCGGAAGGGGGAGGGGGAACTATGGCTACACCTTC	CASTGRGRGNYGYTF
TRBJ2-1	NA	TRBV4-3	TRBD2	TGCGCCAGCAGCCGTTTAGCGGGAGAGCAGTTCTTC	CASSRLAGEQFF
TRBJ1-5	NA	TRBV6-6	NA	TGTGCCAGCAGTTACTCTCGCGGGCCCATTAATCAGCCCCAGCATTTT	CASSYSRGPINQPQHF
TRBJ2-1	NA	TRBV7-2	TRBD1	TGTGCCAGCAGCCTACACAGGGGGCAGGGAAATGAGCAGTTCTTC	CASSLHRGQGNEQFF
TRBJ2-7	NA	TRBV18	NA	TGTGCCAGCTCACCACGTAACGGCTCCTACGAGCAGTACTTC	CASSPRNGSYEQYF
TRBJ1-5	NA	TRBV7-2	NA	TGTGCCAGCAGCCCTTCGGGTCAGCCCCAGCATTTT	CASSPSGQPQHF
TRBJ1-5	NA	TRBV4-1	TRBD1	TGCGCCAGCAGCCAAGTCCCGGGACAGGGGTCGGGAGGCGCGCATCAGCCCCAGCATTTT	CASSQVPGQGSGGAHQPQHF
TRBJ1-2	NA	TRBV10-3	TRBD1	TGTGCCATCAGCCCCGACAGGGCGGACTATGGCTACACCTTC	CAISPDRADYGYTF
TRBJ2-1	NA	TRBV15	TRBD1	TGTGCCACCAGCAGAGTCCAGCCGGGACAGGGACCCTACAATGAGCAGTTCTTC	CATSRVQPGQGPYNEQFF